This TCR beta chain was obtained from a study of response to subunit inactivated influenza vaccine. Broader study findings: Each seasonal flu vaccination may recruit only limited new T cells, authors suggested.

With regard to this clonotype: Its antigen is unknown.

The CDR3 totals 12 residues. Deletions cut 6 bases from V and 5 bases from J, with 11 bases between. Germline V gives CDR1 SNHLY, CDR2 FYNNEI. TCRdb fed the RT-PCR reads into MiXCR, producing one record per CDR3 protein. The data contain about 520,000 distinct CDR3 sequences, about 25% of them singletons. This chain uses TRBV2 with TRBJ2-7, with D possibly being TRBD1 (6 bases). The receptor comes from a man aged 45-65 years who received an inactivated influenza vaccine. The sequenced sample was CD4+ T cells sorted from PBMCs, obtained about 5 days after vaccination. The CDR3 DNA sequence: TGTGCCAGCAGCGCAGGGGCTCACGAGCAGTACTTC. Translation gives CASSAGAHEQYF.